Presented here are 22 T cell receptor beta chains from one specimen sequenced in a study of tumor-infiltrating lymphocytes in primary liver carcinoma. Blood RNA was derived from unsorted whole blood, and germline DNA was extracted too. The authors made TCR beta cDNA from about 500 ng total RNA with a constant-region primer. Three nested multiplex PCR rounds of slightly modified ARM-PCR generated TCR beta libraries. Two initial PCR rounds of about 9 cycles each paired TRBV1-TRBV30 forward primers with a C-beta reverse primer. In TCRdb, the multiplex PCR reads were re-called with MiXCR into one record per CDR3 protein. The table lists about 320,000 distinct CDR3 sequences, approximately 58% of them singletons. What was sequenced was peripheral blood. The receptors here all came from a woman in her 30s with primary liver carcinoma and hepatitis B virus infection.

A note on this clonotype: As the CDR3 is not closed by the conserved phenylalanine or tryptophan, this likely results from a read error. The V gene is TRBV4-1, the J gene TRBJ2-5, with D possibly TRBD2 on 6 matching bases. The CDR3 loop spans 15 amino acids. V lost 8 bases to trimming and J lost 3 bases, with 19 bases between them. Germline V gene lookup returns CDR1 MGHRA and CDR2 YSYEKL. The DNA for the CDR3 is TGCGCCAGCGGCCCGCCCAACTCGGGGGAAGAGACCCAGTACATC. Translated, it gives CASGPPNSGEETQYI.

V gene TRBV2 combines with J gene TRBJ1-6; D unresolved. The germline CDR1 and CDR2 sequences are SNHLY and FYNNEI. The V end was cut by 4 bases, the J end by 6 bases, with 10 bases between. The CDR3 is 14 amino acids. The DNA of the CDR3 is TGTGCCAGCAGTGTACATCCCCTTAATTCACCCCTCCACTTT. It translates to CASSVHPLNSPLHF.

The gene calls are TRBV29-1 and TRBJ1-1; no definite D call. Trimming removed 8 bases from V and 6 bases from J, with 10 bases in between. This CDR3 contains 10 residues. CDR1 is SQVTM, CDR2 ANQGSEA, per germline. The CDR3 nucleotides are TGCAGCTGCTTAGAGTCTGAAGCTTTCTTT. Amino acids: CSCLESEAFF.

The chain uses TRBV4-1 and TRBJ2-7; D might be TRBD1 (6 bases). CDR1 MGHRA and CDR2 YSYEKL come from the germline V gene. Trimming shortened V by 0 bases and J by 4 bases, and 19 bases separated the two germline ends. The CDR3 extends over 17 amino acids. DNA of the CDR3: TGCGCCAGCAGCCAAGACTCCGCCCCGGACAGAGAATACGAGCAGTACTTC. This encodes CASSQDSAPDREYEQYF.

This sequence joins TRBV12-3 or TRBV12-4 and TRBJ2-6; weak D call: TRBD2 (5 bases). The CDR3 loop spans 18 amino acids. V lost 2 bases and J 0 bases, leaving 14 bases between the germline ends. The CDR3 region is CASSLSGSFLSGANVLTF. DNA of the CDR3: TGTGCCAGCAGTTTAAGCGGCAGCTTCCTCTCTGGGGCCAACGTCCTGACTTTC.

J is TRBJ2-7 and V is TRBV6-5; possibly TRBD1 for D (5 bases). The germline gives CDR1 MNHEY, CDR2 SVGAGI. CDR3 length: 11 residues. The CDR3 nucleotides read TGTGTCACCAAAAAGGGGATAATTGAGTACTTC. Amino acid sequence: CVTKKGIIEYF.

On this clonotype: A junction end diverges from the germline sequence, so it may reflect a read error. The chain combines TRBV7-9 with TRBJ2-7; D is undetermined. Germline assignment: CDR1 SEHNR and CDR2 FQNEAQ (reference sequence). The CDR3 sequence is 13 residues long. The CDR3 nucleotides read TGTGCCAGCGGCCCCCGGCCAAACTACGAGCAATACTTC. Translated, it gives CASGPRPNYEQYF.

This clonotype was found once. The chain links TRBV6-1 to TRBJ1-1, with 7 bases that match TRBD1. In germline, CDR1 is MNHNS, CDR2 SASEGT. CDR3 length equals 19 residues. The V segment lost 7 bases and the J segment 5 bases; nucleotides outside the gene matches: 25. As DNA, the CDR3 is TGTGCCAGCATGTCGGTCGGAGGGGAGACAGGGAGAATACGGACTGAAGCTTTCTTT. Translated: CASMSVGGETGRIRTEAFF.

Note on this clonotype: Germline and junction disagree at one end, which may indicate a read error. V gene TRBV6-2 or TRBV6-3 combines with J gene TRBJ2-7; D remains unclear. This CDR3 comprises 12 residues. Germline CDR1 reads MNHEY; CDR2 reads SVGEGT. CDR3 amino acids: CASNAGIYEKYF. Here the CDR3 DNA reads TGTGCCAGCAACGCAGGAATCTACGAGAAGTACTTC.

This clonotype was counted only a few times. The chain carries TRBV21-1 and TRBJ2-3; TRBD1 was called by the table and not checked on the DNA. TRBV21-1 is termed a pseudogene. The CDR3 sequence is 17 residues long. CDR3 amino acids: CASSARELLPVSDTQYF. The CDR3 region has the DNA TGTGCCAGCAGCGCCCGGGAGCTCCTCCCAGTCTCAGATACGCAGTATTTT.

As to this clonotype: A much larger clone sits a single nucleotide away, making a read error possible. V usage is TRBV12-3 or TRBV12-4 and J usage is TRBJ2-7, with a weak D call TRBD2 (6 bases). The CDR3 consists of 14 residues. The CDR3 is CDSSFFGGPYEQYF. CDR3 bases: TGTGACAGCAGTTTCTTCGGGGGACCCTACGAGCAGTACTTC.

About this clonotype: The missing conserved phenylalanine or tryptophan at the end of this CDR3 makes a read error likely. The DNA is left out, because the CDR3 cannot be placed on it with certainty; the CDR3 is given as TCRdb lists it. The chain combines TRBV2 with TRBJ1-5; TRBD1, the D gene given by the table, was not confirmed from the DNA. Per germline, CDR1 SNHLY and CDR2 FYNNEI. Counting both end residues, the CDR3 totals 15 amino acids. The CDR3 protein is CASRGTGGAGQPRHS.

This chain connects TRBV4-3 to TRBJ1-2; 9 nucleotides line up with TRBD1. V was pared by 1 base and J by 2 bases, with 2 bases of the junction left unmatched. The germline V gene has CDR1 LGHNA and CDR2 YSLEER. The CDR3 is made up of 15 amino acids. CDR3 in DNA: TGCGCCAGCAGCCAAGCCGACAGGGGGAACTATGGCTACACCTTC. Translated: CASSQADRGNYGYTF.

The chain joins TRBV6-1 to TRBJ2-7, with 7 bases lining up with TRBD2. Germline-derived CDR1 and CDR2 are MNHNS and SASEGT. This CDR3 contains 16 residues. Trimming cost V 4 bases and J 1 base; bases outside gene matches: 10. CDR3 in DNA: TGTGCCAGCAGTGCTCAAGTGGGAGGGCCTTCCTACGAGCAGTACTTC. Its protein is CASSAQVGGPSYEQYF.

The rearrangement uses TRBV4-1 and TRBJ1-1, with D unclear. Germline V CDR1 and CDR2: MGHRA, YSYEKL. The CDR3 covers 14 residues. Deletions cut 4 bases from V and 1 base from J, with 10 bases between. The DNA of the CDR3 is TGCGCCAGCAGCCCCATCCGGGGGAACACTGAAGCTTTCTTT. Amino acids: CASSPIRGNTEAFF.

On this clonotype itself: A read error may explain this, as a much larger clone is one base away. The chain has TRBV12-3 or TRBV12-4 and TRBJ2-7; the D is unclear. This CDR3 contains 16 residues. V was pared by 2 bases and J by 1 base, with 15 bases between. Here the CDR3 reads CASSLRVQSGSYEQYF. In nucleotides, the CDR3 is TGTGCCAGCAGTTTAAGAGTTCAGTCAGGTTCCTACGAGCAGTACTTC.

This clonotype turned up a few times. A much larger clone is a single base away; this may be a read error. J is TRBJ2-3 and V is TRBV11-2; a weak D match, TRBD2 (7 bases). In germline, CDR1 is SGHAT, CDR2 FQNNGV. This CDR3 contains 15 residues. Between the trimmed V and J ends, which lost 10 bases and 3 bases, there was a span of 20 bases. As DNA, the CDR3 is TGTGCCATCGGGCGGGGGCCCCAAGGAACAGATACGCAGTATTTT. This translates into CAIGRGPQGTDTQYF.

This CDR3 reads CASSATGFYYGYTF. As DNA, the CDR3 is TGTGCCAGCAGTGCGACGGGATTCTACTATGGCTACACCTTC. The rearrangement uses TRBV28 and TRBJ1-2; D unclear. The germline V gene has CDR1 MDHEN and CDR2 SYDVKM. The V and J ends lost 5 bases and 3 bases respectively, with 13 bases between them. The length of the CDR3 is 14 residues.

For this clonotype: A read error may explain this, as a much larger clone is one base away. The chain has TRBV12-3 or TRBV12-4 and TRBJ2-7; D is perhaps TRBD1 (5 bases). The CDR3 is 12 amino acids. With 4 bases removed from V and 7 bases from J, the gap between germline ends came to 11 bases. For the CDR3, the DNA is TGTGCCAGCAGTTCTATGGCAGGGGAGCAGTACTTC. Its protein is CASSSMAGEQYF.

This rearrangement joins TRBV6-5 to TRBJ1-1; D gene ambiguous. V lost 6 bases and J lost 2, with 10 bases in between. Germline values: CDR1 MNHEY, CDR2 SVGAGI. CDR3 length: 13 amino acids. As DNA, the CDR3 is TGTGCCAGCAGATACACTGGCAACACTGAAGCTTTCTTT. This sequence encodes CASRYTGNTEAFF.

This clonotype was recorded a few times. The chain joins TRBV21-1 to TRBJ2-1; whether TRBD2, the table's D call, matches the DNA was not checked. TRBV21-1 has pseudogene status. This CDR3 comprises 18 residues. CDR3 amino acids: CASSRTSGRALPRNEQFF. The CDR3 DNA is TGTGCCAGCAGCCGGACTAGCGGGAGGGCTCTCCCCCGTAATGAGCAGTTCTTC.

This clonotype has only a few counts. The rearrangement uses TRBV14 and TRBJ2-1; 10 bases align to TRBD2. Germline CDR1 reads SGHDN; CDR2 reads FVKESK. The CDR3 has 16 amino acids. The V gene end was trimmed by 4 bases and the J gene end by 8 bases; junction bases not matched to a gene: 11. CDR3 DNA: TGTGCCAGCAGCCCGGAAGCGGGAGGGCCTTCTTATGAGCAGTTCTTC. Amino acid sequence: CASSPEAGGPSYEQFF.